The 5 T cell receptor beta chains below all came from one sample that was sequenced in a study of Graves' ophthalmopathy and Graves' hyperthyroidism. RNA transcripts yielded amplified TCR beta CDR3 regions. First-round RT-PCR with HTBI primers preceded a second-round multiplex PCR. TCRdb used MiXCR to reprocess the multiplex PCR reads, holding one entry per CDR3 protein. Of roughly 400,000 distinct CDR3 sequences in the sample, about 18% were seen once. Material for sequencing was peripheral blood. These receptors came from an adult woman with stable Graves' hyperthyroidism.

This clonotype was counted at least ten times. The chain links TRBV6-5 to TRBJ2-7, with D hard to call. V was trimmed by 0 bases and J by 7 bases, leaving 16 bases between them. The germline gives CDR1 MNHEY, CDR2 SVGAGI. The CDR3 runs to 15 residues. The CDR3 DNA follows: TGTGCCAGCAGTTACTCCCTACCTCTGGTTGGAGAGCAGTACTTC. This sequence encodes CASSYSLPLVGEQYF.

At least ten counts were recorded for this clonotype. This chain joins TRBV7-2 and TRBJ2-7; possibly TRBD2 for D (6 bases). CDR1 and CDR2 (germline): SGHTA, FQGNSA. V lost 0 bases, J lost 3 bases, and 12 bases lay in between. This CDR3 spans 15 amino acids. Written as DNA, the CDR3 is TGTGCCAGCAGCTTAGCGGAGGGGATTCGCTACGAGCAGTACTTC. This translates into CASSLAEGIRYEQYF.

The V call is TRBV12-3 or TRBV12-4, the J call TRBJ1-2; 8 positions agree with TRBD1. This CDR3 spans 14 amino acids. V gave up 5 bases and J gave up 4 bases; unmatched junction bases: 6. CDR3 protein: CASSTRTGIYGYTF. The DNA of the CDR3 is TGTGCCAGCAGTACTCGGACAGGGATCTATGGCTACACCTTC.

CDR3 region: CASSSLVGSEQYF. In nucleotides, the CDR3 is TGTGCCAGCAGTTCGTTGGTTGGCTCCGAGCAGTACTTC. The genes are TRBV12-3 or TRBV12-4 and TRBJ2-7; D unclear. V lost 4 bases to trimming and J lost 6 bases, with 13 bases between them. There are 13 residues in the CDR3.

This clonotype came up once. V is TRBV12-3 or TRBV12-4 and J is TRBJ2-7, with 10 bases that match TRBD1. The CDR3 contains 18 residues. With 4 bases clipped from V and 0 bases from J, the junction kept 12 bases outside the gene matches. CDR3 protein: CASSSYRDRGTDSYEQYF. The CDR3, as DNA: TGTGCCAGCAGTTCATACCGGGACAGGGGTACTGACTCCTACGAGCAGTACTTC.